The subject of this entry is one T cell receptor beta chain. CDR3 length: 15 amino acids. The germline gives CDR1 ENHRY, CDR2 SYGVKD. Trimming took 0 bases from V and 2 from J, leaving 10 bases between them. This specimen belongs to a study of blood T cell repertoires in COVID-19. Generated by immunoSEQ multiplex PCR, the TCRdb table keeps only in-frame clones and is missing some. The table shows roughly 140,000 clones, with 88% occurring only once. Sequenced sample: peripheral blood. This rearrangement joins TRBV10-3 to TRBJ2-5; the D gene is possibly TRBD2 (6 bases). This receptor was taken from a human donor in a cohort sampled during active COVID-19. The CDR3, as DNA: TGTGCCATCAGTGAGTCTGACGGGGGACAAGAGACCCAGTACTTC. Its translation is CAISESDGGQETQYF.